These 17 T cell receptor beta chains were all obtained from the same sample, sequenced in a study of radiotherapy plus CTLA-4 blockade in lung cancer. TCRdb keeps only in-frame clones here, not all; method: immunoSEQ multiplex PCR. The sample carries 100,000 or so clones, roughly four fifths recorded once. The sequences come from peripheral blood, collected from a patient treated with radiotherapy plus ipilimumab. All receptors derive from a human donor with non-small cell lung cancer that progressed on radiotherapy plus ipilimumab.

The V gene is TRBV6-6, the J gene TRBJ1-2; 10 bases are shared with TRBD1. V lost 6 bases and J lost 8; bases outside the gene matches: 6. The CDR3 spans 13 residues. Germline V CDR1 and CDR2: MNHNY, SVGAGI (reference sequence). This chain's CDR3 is CASSWDRGGGYTF. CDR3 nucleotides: TGTGCCAGCAGCTGGGACAGGGGAGGGGGCTACACCTTC.

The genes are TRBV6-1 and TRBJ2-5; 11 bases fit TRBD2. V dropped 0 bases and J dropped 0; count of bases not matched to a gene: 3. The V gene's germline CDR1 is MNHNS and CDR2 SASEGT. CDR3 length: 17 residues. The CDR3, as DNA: TGTGCCAGCAGTGAAGCCCTGACTAGCGGGGACCAAGAGACCCAGTACTTC. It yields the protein CASSEALTSGDQETQYF.

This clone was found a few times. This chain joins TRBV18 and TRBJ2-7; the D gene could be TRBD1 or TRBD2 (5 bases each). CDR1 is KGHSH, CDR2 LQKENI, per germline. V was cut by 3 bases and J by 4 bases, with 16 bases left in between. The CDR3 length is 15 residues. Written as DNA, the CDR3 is TGTGCCAGCTCACCGGCCGGGACGGTGACTTACGAGCAGTACTTC. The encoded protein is CASSPAGTVTYEQYF.

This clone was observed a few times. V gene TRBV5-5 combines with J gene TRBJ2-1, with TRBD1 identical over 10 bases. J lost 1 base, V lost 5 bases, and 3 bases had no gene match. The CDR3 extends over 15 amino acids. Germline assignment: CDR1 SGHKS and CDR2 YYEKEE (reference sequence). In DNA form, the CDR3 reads TGTGCCAGCAGGGGACAGGGGAATTCCTACAATGAGCAGTTCTTC. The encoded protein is CASRGQGNSYNEQFF.

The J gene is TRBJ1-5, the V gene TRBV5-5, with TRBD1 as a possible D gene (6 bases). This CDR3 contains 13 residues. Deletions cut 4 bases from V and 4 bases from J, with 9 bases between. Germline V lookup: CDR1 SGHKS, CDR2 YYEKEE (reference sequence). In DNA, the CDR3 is TGTGCCAGCAGCCAAACAGGGAATCAGCCCCAGCATTTT. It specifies CASSQTGNQPQHF. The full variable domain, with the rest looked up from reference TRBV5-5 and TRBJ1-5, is DAGVTQSPTHLIKTRGQQVTLRCSPISGHKSVSWYQQVLGQGPQFIFQYYEKEERGRGNFPDRFSARQFPNYSSELNVNALLLGDSALYLCASSQTGNQPQHFGDGTRLSIL.

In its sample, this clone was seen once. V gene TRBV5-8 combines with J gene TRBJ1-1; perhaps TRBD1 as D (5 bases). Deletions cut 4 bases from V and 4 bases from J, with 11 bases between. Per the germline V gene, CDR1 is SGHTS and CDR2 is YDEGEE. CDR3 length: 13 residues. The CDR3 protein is CASSHPTGTEAFF. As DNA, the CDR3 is TGTGCCAGCAGCCACCCCACAGGCACTGAAGCTTTCTTT.

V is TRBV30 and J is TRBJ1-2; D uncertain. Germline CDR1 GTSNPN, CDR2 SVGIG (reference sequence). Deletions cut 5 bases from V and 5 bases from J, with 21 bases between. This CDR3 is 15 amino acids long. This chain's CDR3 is CAWVPVGTNRYGYTF. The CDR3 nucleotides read TGTGCCTGGGTCCCGGTCGGAACAAACCGATATGGCTACACCTTC.

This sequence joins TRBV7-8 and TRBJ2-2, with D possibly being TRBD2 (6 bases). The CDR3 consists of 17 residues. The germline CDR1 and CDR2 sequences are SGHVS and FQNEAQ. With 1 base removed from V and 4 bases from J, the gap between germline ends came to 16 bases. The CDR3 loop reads CASSLGPRPRGTGELFF. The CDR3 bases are TGTGCCAGCAGCTTAGGCCCCCGTCCGCGGGGCACCGGGGAGCTGTTTTTT.

The CDR3: CPYKWGTVNTEAFF. The DNA for the CDR3 is TGTCCCTATAAATGGGGGACAGTGAACACTGAAGCTTTCTTT. J is TRBJ1-1 and V is TRBV2; 7 nucleotides align to TRBD1. The germline V gene encodes CDR1 SNHLY and CDR2 FYNNEI. This CDR3 contains 14 residues.

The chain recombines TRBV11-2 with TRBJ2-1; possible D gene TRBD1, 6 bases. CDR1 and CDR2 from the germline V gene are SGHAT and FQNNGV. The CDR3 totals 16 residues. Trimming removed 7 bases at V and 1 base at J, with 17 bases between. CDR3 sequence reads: CASKTLQGRSYNEQFF. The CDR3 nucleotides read TGTGCCAGCAAAACGTTACAGGGCAGGTCCTACAATGAGCAGTTCTTC.

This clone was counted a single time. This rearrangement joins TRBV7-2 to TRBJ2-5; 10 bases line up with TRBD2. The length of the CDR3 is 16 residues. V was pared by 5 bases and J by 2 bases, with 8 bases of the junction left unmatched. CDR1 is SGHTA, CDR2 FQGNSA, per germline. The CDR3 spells CASSPASGGQQETQYF. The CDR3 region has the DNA TGTGCCAGCAGCCCCGCTAGCGGGGGCCAACAAGAGACCCAGTACTTC. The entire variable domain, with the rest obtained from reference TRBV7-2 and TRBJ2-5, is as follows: GAGVSQSPSNKVTEKGKDVELRCDPISGHTALYWYRQSLGQGLEFLIYFQGNSAPDKSGLPSDRFSAERTGGSVSTLTIQRTQQEDSAVYLCASSPASGGQQETQYFGPGTRLLVL.

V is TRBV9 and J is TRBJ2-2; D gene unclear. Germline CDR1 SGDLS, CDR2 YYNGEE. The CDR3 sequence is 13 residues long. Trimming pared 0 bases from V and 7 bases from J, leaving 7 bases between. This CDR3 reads CASSVAGDGELFF. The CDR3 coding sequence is TGTGCCAGCAGCGTAGCTGGGGACGGGGAGCTGTTTTTT.

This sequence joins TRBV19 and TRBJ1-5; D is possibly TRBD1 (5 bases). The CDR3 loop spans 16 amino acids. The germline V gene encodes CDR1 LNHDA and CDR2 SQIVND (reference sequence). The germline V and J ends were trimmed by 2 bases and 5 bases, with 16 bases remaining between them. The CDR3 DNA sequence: TGTGCCAGTAGTATATATGCAGGGATGAATGATCAGCCCCAGCATTTT. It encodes CASSIYAGMNDQPQHF.

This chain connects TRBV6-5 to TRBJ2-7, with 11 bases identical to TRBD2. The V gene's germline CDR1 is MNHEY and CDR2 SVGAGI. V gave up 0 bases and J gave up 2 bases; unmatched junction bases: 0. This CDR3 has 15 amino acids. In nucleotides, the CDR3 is TGTGCCAGCAGTTACTCTAGCGGGGGGGCCTACGAGCAGTACTTC. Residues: CASSYSSGGAYEQYF.

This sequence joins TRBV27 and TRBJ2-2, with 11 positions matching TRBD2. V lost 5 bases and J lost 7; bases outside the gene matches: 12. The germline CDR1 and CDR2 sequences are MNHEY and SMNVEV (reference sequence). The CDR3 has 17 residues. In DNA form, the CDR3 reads TGTGCCAGCAGTCAATCCATAGCGGGAGGGCCCGGCGGGGAGCTGTTTTTT. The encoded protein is CASSQSIAGGPGGELFF.

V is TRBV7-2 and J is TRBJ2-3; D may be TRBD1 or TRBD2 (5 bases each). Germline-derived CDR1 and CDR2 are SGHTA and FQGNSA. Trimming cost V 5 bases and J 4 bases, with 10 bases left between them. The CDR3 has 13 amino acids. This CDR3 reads CASSEGRPDTQYF. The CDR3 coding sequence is TGTGCCAGCAGCGAGGGACGCCCAGATACGCAGTATTTT. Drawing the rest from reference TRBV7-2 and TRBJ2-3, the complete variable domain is GAGVSQSPSNKVTEKGKDVELRCDPISGHTALYWYRQSLGQGLEFLIYFQGNSAPDKSGLPSDRFSAERTGGSVSTLTIQRTQQEDSAVYLCASSEGRPDTQYFGPGTRLTVL.

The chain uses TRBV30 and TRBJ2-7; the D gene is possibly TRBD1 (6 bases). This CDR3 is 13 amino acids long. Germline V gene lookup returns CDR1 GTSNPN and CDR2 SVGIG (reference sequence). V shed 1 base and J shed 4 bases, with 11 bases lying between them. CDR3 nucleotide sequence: TGTGCCTGGAGTGCCGGGACAACGTACGAGCAGTACTTC. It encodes CAWSAGTTYEQYF.